The source of this T cell receptor beta chain is a study of PD-1 blockade in classical Hodgkin lymphoma. Study outcomes and limitations: Lower baseline TCR diversity was reported for newly diagnosed patients than for healthy donors.

Generated by immunoSEQ multiplex PCR, the TCRdb table keeps only in-frame clones and is missing some. This table has roughly 100,000 clones, around nine tenths appearing once. The sample's time point: cycle 4 day 1 (C4D1), after six to seven weeks of nivolumab. Every patient was affected by relapse after autologous stem cell transplantation, while exposure to brentuximab vedotin was not uniform. Complete response, partial response or progressive disease were the best responses. For this clone: The antigen is unknown.

V shed 2 bases, J shed 0 bases, and the junction held 6 bases outside the gene matches. The CDR3 has 16 amino acids. From germline, CDR1 is GTSNPN and CDR2 SVGIG (reference sequence). The sequence was collected from a human donor with classical Hodgkin lymphoma. The material sequenced was peripheral blood mononuclear cells (PBMCs), taken before the fourth cycle of nivolumab. The genes are TRBV30 and TRBJ1-5, with 8 bases aligning to TRBD1. The CDR3 region is CAWSSTGVRSNQPQHF. The CDR3 region has the DNA TGTGCCTGGAGTTCGACAGGGGTCCGTAGCAATCAGCCCCAGCATTTT.